A single sample is the source of the 29 T cell receptor beta chains below, sequenced in a study of control samples from healthy donors and cancer patients. Sequencing was performed with immunoSEQ multiplex PCR; in TCRdb, only in-frame clones are kept and a portion is missing. The data contain some 410,000 clones, 90% of them seen just once; the ten biggest clones take up approximately 6.3%. Sequencing was done on a sample of PBMCs. The receptor source for this set is a man aged 35-49 years with head and neck cancer.

The chain links TRBV5-1 to TRBJ2-7; D remains unclear. Germline values: CDR1 SGHRS, CDR2 YFSETQ. V was trimmed by 0 bases and J by 7 bases, leaving 14 bases between them. This CDR3 has 14 residues. The CDR3: CASSLEVLGKEQYF. Here the CDR3 DNA reads TGCGCCAGCAGCTTGGAAGTTCTTGGGAAAGAGCAGTACTTC.

This clone was detected only a few times. The chain has TRBV10-1 and TRBJ2-1; D gene uncertain. Germline-derived CDR1 and CDR2 are WNHNN and SYGVQD (reference sequence). Trimming took 1 base from V and 7 from J, leaving 2 bases between them. This CDR3 comprises 11 residues. CDR3 bases: TGCGCCAGCAGTGAGTATAATGAGCAGTTCTTC. Protein product: CASSEYNEQFF.

This clone has just one count. The chain is built from TRBV20-1 and TRBJ1-1, with D possibly TRBD1 on 6 matching bases. CDR3 length: 11 residues. Trimming cost V 4 bases and J 4 bases, with 7 bases left between them. The V gene's germline CDR1 is DFQATT and CDR2 SNEGSKA (reference sequence). The CDR3 loop is CSANRVTEAFF. The CDR3 coding sequence is TGCAGTGCTAACAGGGTCACTGAAGCTTTCTTT.

This CDR3 reads CASSYSGNEQFF. CDR3 sequence (DNA): TGTGCCAGCAGTTACTCAGGAAATGAGCAGTTCTTC. The rearrangement joins TRBV6-6 to TRBJ2-1; D unresolved. Germline CDR1 reads MNHNY; CDR2 reads SVGAGI (reference sequence). The CDR3 spans 12 residues. The V end was cut by 0 bases, the J end by 7 bases, with 4 bases between.

The gene calls are TRBV7-9 and TRBJ1-1; D may be TRBD1 (5 bases). Germline lookup yields CDR1 SEHNR and CDR2 FQNEAQ (reference sequence). V was cut by 1 base and J by 4 bases, with 13 bases left in between. This CDR3 contains 15 residues. CDR3 region: CASSLVEGKSTEAFF. In nucleotides, the CDR3 is TGTGCCAGCAGCTTAGTAGAGGGGAAGAGCACTGAAGCTTTCTTT.

The chain uses TRBV27 and TRBJ1-1, with unresolved D. Germline CDR1 reads MNHEY; CDR2 reads SMNVEV (reference sequence). V was pared by 6 bases and J by 11 bases, with 16 bases between. The length of the CDR3 is 12 residues. The CDR3 reads CASSQPPSSAFF. The CDR3 region has the DNA TGTGCCAGCAGCCAACCCCCCTCGTCGGCTTTCTTT.

The rearrangement joins TRBV14 to TRBJ2-7; 10 positions agree with TRBD1. J lost 5 bases, V lost 2 bases, and 9 bases had no gene match. CDR1 is SGHDN and CDR2 is FVKESK in the germline V gene. This CDR3 has 16 amino acids. CDR3 amino acids: CASSQLKGGTGDEQYF. CDR3 in DNA: TGTGCCAGCAGCCAATTGAAAGGTGGGACAGGGGACGAGCAGTACTTC.

V gene TRBV20-1 combines with J gene TRBJ1-5; 8 nucleotides match TRBD1. The V segment lost 3 bases and the J segment 7 bases; nucleotides outside the gene matches: 2. Germline V CDR1 and CDR2: DFQATT, SNEGSKA (reference sequence). The CDR3 loop spans 12 amino acids. CDR3 in amino acids: CSASDRGQPQHF. The CDR3 DNA is TGCAGTGCTAGTGACAGGGGCCAGCCCCAGCATTTT.

The chain recombines TRBV10-3 with TRBJ1-1; no reliable D call. The CDR3 loop spans 13 amino acids. Germline V gene data show CDR1 as ENHRY and CDR2 as SYGVKD. Trimming pared 10 bases from V and 4 bases from J, leaving 16 bases between. CDR3 loop: CATSTTDGTEAFF. In nucleotides, the CDR3 is TGTGCCACCTCCACTACGGATGGCACTGAAGCTTTCTTT.

The chain combines TRBV5-4 with TRBJ2-5; 9 nucleotides line up with TRBD1. Germline trimming cut 4 bases from V and 5 bases from J; bases unmatched to any gene: 9. The germline V gene has CDR1 SGHNT and CDR2 YYREEE (reference sequence). This CDR3 is built from 15 residues. The CDR3 reads CASSAGQGLRETQYF. The DNA for the CDR3 is TGTGCCAGCAGCGCCGGACAGGGGCTGAGGGAGACCCAGTACTTC.

This clone showed up just once. V and J are TRBV5-1 and TRBJ2-7; 9 bases align to TRBD2. Losses at the gene ends were 4 bases for V and 6 bases for J; bases not matched to a gene: 17. The CDR3 has 17 residues. The germline CDR1 and CDR2 sequences are SGHRS and YFSETQ. Written as DNA, the CDR3 is TGCGCCAGCAGCGGTCAGGCGGGCGGGGGGGGGCGGCGCGAGCAGTACTTC. Translation gives CASSGQAGGGGRREQYF.

J is TRBJ1-5 and V is TRBV11-2; D gene ambiguous. Germline-derived CDR1 and CDR2 are SGHAT and FQNNGV. V shed 3 bases and J shed 3 bases, with 9 bases lying between them. The CDR3 runs to 14 residues. The CDR3 DNA is TGTGCCAGCAGCTTTAGCCAGCTCAATCAGCCCCAGCATTTT. This gives the protein CASSFSQLNQPQHF.

The gene calls are TRBV4-3 and TRBJ2-3; 8 bases align to TRBD1. Trimming removed 4 bases from V and 5 bases from J; junction bases left unmatched: 8. This CDR3 is 15 amino acids long. Germline CDR1 LGHNA, CDR2 YSLEER. For the CDR3, the DNA is TGCGCCAGCAGCCCGGACAGGGCGGTCCAAGATACGCAGTATTTT. The encoded protein is CASSPDRAVQDTQYF.

The V gene is TRBV7-8, the J gene TRBJ2-7; a weak D match, TRBD1 (5 bases). Germline loops: CDR1 SGHVS, CDR2 FQNEAQ. The CDR3 totals 14 residues. Trimming removed 1 base at V and 5 bases at J, with 12 bases between. The CDR3 loop is CASSLEVQGHEQYF. The CDR3 DNA reads TGTGCCAGCAGCTTAGAGGTCCAGGGCCACGAGCAGTACTTC.

This clone was detected once. The chain has TRBV29-1 and TRBJ1-2; TRBD1 might be the D (5 bases). The ends were cut back, 8 bases at V and 7 bases at J, with 14 bases in the middle. The germline CDR1 and CDR2 sequences are SQVTM and ANQGSEA. The CDR3 loop spans 11 amino acids. The DNA of the CDR3 is TGCAGCACACAGGAGAGGACTGGCTACACCTTC. Encoded protein: CSTQERTGYTF.

DNA for the CDR3: TGCGCCAGCAGCGACGCCCCCCGCGACAATGAGCAGTTCTTC. It encodes CASSDAPRDNEQFF. J is TRBJ2-1 and V is TRBV10-1; D call uncertain. Trimming stripped 6 bases from V and 5 bases from J, with 14 bases between. CDR1 is WNHNN, CDR2 SYGVQD, per germline (reference sequence). The CDR3 is 14 residues long.

This clone appeared once. The rearrangement links TRBV18 to TRBJ1-1; perhaps TRBD1 as D (5 bases). V dropped 2 bases and J dropped 12 bases, with 13 bases sitting between them. There are 12 residues in the CDR3. The germline gives CDR1 KGHSH, CDR2 LQKENI. The CDR3 DNA reads as TGTGCCAGCTCACCAGGGTCGGGACCATCTTTCTTT. It translates to CASSPGSGPSFF.

In its sample, this clone was seen a few times. The chain has TRBV24-1 and TRBJ1-5; 10 bases agree with TRBD1. CDR1 and CDR2 from the germline V gene are KGHDR and SFDVKD. Trimming cost V 7 bases and J 2 bases; bases outside gene matches: 10. The CDR3 has 17 amino acids. The CDR3 here is CATSAGTGARGNQPQHF. DNA of the CDR3: TGTGCCACCAGCGCCGGGACAGGGGCCAGGGGCAATCAGCCCCAGCATTTT.

The CDR3, as DNA: TGCAGTGCTAGTATCAGGGGGCGCGAGCAGTACTTC. It encodes CSASIRGREQYF. The chain uses TRBV20-1 and TRBJ2-7; TRBD1 matches 8 bases. Unmatched junction bases numbered 4, after V lost 3 bases and J lost 6 bases. The CDR3 is made up of 12 amino acids. Germline-derived CDR1 and CDR2 are DFQATT and SNEGSKA (reference sequence).

This clone was detected a few times. Germline and junction disagree at one end, which may indicate a read error. The chain uses TRBV28 and TRBJ2-2; D is ambiguous. Looked up from germline, CDR1 is MDHEN and CDR2 is SYDVKM. The CDR3 spans 14 residues. The CDR3 here is CASIPQTKTGELFF. The CDR3 nucleotides read TGTGCCAGCATTCCACAGACGAAGACCGGGGAGCTGTTTTTT.

The chain couples TRBV12-3 or TRBV12-4 to TRBJ2-7, with D perhaps matching TRBD2 (5 bases). CDR3 length: 12 amino acids. The V and J ends lost 6 bases and 3 bases respectively, with 9 bases between them. CDR3 loop: CASSRTSYEQYF. The CDR3 DNA reads as TGTGCCAGCAGCCGAACTAGCTACGAGCAGTACTTC.

V and J are TRBV5-6 and TRBJ1-1, with TRBD1 as a possible D gene (5 bases). V dropped 2 bases and J dropped 4 bases, with 12 bases sitting between them. CDR3 length: 14 amino acids. The germline CDR1 and CDR2 sequences are SGHDT and YYEEEE. The CDR3: CASSFPGETTEAFF. CDR3 DNA: TGTGCCAGCAGCTTCCCGGGGGAGACCACTGAAGCTTTCTTT.

V gene TRBV10-3 combines with J gene TRBJ1-6; D gene unclear. Looked up from germline, CDR1 is ENHRY and CDR2 is SYGVKD. The V and J ends lost 2 bases and 7 bases respectively, with 12 bases between them. The CDR3 loop spans 15 amino acids. Here the CDR3 DNA reads TGTGCCATCAGTGAGCAAGCACACTCCAATTCACCCCTCCACTTT. Its translation: CAISEQAHSNSPLHF.

J is TRBJ1-5 and V is TRBV19, with a possible D match to TRBD1 (6 bases). CDR1 is LNHDA, CDR2 SQIVND, per germline (reference sequence). CDR3 size: 12 residues. With 9 bases removed from V and 3 bases from J, the gap between germline ends came to 9 bases. Here the CDR3 DNA reads TGTGCCAGCAGGGGCCCCAATCAGCCCCAGCATTTT. Translated: CASRGPNQPQHF. Supplemented by reference TRBV19 and TRBJ1-5, the full variable domain reads DGGITQSPKYLFRKEGQNVTLSCEQNLNHDAMYWYRQDPGQGLRLIYYSQIVNDFQKGDIAEGYSVSREKKESFPLTVTSAQKNPTAFYLCASRGPNQPQHFGDGTRLSIL.

This clone appeared a single time. The chain employs TRBV28 and TRBJ2-2; D gene ambiguous. The length of the CDR3 is 13 residues. With 5 bases removed from V and 3 bases from J, the gap between germline ends came to 7 bases. Germline values: CDR1 MDHEN, CDR2 SYDVKM. The DNA of the CDR3 is TGTGCCAGCAGTCACCCCGACACCGGGGAGCTGTTTTTT. Residues: CASSHPDTGELFF.

The chain is built from TRBV28 and TRBJ2-5; 7 bases agree with TRBD2. Germline CDR1 is MDHEN and CDR2 is SYDVKM. With V trimmed by 5 bases and J by 1 base, 7 bases remained unmatched. CDR3 length: 15 amino acids. The CDR3 DNA sequence: TGTGCCAGCAGTCATCCTAGCGGAACCCAAGAGACCCAGTACTTC. Translated, it gives CASSHPSGTQETQYF.

The chain combines TRBV9 with TRBJ1-1; 11 positions match TRBD1. The V gene's germline CDR1 is SGDLS and CDR2 YYNGEE. The CDR3 runs 16 residues. V shed 3 bases, J shed 4 bases, and the junction held 8 bases outside the gene matches. The CDR3 here is CASSAQPGQGGTEAFF. CDR3 nucleotide sequence: TGTGCCAGCAGCGCACAGCCGGGACAGGGGGGCACTGAAGCTTTCTTT.

The CDR3 sequence: CASSLKETQYF. DNA of the CDR3: TGTGCCAGCAGCCTAAAGGAGACCCAGTACTTC. The gene calls are TRBV5-6 and TRBJ2-5, with no clear D. Looked up from germline, CDR1 is SGHDT and CDR2 is YYEEEE. Trimming shortened V by 4 bases and J by 5 bases, and 6 bases separated the two germline ends. The CDR3 spans 11 residues.

The genes are TRBV10-1 and TRBJ2-3, with a weak D call TRBD1 (5 bases). The CDR3 is 13 residues long. Trimming stripped 4 bases from V and 5 bases from J, with 10 bases between. Per the germline V gene, CDR1 is WNHNN and CDR2 is SYGVQD (reference sequence). CDR3 DNA sequence: TGCGCCAGCAGTGGCCCCAGGGAAGATACGCAGTATTTT. It translates to CASSGPREDTQYF.